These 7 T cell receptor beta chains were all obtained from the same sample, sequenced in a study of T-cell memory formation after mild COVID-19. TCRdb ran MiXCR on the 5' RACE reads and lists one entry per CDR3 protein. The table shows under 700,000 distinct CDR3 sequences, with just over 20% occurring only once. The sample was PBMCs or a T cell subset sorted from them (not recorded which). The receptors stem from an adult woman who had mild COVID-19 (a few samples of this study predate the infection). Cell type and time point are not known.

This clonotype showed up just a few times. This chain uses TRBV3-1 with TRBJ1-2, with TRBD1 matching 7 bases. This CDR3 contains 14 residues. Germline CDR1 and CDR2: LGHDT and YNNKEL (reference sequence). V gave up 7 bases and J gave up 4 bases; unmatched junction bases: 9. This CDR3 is CASTKPGQAYGYTF. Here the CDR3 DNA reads TGTGCCAGCACAAAACCTGGACAGGCCTATGGCTACACCTTC.

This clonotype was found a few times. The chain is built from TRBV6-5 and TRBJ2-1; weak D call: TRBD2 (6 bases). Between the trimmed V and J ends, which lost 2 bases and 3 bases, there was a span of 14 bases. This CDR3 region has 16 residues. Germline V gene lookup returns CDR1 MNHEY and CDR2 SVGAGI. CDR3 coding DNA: TGTGCCAGCAGTTACGCGGAGGGGACCTACTACAATGAGCAGTTCTTC. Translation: CASSYAEGTYYNEQFF.

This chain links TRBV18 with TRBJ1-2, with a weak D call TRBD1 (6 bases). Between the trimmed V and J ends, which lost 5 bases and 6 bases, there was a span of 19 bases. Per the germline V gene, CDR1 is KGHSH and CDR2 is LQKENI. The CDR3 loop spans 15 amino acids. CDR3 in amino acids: CASSSKGQGIHGYTF. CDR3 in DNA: TGTGCCAGCTCATCAAAAGGGCAGGGGATACATGGCTACACCTTC. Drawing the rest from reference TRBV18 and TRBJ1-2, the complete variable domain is NAGVMQNPRHLVRRRGQEARLRCSPMKGHSHVYWYRQLPEEGLKFMVYLQKENIIDESGMPKERFSAEFPKEGPSILRIQQVVRGDSAAYFCASSSKGQGIHGYTFGSGTRLTVV.

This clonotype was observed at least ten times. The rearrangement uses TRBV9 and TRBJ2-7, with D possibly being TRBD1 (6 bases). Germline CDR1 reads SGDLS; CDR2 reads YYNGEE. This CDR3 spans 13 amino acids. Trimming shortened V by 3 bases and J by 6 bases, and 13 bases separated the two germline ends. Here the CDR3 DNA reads TGTGCCAGCAGCGCCGGAGCAGGGGTCGAGCAGTACTTC. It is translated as CASSAGAGVEQYF.

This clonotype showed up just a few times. For the CDR3, the DNA is TGCGCCAGCAGCCTCGTAGGGGAGGGCAATGAGCAGTTCTTC. Its protein product is CASSLVGEGNEQFF. This chain connects TRBV5-1 to TRBJ2-1, with TRBD2 matching over 7 bases. The germline V gene encodes CDR1 SGHRS and CDR2 YFSETQ. This CDR3 comprises 14 residues. V trimming: 4 bases; J trimming: 6 bases; junction bases outside the gene matches: 7.

The CDR3 region has the DNA TGTGCCACCCACTCGGCAGGGGACGGTGGCGGGGAGCTGTTTTTT. It yields the protein CATHSAGDGGGELFF. The chain couples TRBV24-1 to TRBJ2-2; TRBD1 might be the D (6 bases). Trimming left V 9 bases short and J 7 bases short, with 20 bases between. The CDR3 extends over 15 amino acids. CDR1 is KGHDR, CDR2 SFDVKD, per germline.

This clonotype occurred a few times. CDR3 sequence reads: CASSYSEFYNEQFF. CDR3 DNA sequence: TGTGCCAGCAGTTACTCTGAGTTCTACAATGAGCAGTTCTTC. The gene calls are TRBV6-2 or TRBV6-3 and TRBJ2-1; D unclear. The CDR3 extends over 14 amino acids. The germline V gene has CDR1 MNHEY and CDR2 SVGEGT. Trimming cost V 0 bases and J 3 bases, with 6 bases left between them.